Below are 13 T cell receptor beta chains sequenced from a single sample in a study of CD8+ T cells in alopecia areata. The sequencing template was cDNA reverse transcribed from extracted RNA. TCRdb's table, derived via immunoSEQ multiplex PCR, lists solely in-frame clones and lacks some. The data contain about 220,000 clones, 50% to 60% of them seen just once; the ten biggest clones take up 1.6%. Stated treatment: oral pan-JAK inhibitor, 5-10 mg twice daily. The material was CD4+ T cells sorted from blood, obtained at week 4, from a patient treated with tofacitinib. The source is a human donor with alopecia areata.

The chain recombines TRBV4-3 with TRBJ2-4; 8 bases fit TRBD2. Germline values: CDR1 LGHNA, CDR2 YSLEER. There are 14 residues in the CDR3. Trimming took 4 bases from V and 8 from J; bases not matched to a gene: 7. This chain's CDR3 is CASSPRGGEDIQYF. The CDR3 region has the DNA TGCGCCAGCAGCCCCCGGGGGGGAGAGGACATTCAGTACTTC.

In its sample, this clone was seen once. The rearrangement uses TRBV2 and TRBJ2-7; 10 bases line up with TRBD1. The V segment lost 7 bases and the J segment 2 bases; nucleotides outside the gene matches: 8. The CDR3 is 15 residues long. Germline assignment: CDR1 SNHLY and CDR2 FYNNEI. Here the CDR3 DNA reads TGTGCCAGCAAAACGCGGACAGGGGGGGCCTACGAGCAGTACTTC. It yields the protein CASKTRTGGAYEQYF.

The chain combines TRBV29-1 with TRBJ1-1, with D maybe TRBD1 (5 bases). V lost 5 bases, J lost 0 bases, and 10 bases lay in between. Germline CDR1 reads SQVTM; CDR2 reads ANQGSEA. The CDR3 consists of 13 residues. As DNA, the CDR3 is TGCAGCGTTTCACAGGTATTGAACACTGAAGCTTTCTTT. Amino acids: CSVSQVLNTEAFF.

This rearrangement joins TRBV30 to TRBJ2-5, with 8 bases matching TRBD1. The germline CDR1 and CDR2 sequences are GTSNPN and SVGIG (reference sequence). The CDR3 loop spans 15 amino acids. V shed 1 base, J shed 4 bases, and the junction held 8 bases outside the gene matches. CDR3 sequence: CAWSAAQGVLETQYF. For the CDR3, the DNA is TGTGCCTGGAGTGCGGCACAGGGGGTCTTAGAGACCCAGTACTTC.

CDR3 sequence: CSVFSNTANVLTF. CDR3 sequence (DNA): TGCAGCGTTTTCTCGAATACGGCCAACGTCCTGACTTTC. The rearrangement joins TRBV29-1 to TRBJ2-6, with unresolved D. Looked up from germline, CDR1 is SQVTM and CDR2 is ANQGSEA. V dropped 5 bases and J dropped 6 bases, with 11 bases sitting between them. This CDR3 contains 13 residues. The full variable domain, in which reference TRBV29-1 and TRBJ2-6 provide the parts outside the CDR3, is SAVISQKPSRDICQRGTSLTIQCQVDSQVTMMFWYRQQPGQSLTLIATANQGSEATYESGFVIDKFPISRPNLTFSTLTVSNMSPEDSSIYLCSVFSNTANVLTFGAGSRLTVL.

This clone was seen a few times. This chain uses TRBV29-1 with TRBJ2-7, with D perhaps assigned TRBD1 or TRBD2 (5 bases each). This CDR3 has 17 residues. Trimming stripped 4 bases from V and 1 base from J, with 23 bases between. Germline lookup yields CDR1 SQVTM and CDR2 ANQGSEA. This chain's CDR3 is CSVGGAYEAELSYEQYF. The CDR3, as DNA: TGCAGCGTTGGAGGGGCTTACGAAGCGGAGCTATCCTACGAGCAGTACTTC.

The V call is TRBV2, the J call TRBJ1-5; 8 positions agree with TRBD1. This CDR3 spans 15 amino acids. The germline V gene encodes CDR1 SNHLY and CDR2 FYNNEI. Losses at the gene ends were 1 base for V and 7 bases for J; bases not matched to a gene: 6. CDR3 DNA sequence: TGTGCCAGCAGTGAAGACGGACAGGGTGGACAGCCCCAGCATTTT. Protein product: CASSEDGQGGQPQHF.

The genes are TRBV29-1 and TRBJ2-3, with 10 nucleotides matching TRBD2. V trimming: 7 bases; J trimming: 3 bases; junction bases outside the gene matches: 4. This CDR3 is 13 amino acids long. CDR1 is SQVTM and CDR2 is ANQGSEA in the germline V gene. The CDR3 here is CSGGLALTDTQYF. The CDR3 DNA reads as TGCAGCGGGGGACTAGCGTTAACAGATACGCAGTATTTT.

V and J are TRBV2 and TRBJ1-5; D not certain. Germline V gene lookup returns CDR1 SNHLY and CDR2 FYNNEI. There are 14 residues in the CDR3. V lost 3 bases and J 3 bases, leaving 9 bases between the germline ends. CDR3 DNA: TGTGCCAGCAGTGAGGTCTTTTTCAATCAGCCCCAGCATTTT. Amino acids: CASSEVFFNQPQHF.

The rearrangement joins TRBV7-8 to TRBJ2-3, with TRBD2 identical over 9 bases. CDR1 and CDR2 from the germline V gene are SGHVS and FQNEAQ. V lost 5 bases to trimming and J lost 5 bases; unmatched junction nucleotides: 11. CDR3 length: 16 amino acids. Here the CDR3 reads CASSPTSGFLVDTQYF. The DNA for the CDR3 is TGTGCCAGCAGCCCCACTAGCGGGTTTCTGGTAGATACGCAGTATTTT.

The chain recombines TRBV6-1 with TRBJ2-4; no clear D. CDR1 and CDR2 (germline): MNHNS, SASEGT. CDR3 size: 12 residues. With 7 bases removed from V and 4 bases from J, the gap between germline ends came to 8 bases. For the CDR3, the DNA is TGTGCCAGCACTTTCAAAAAAAACATTCAGTACTTC. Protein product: CASTFKKNIQYF.

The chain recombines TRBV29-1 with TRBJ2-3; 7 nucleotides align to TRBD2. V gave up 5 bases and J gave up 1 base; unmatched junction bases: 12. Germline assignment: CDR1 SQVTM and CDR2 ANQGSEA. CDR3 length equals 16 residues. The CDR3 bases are TGCAGCGTTATCTTAGGGGTCGCGGGGGGCACAGATACGCAGTATTTT. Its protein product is CSVILGVAGGTDTQYF.

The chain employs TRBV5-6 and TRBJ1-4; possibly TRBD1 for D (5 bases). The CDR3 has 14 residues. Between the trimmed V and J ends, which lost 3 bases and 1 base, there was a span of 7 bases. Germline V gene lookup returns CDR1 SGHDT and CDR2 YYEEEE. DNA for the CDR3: TGTGCCAGCAGCTGGGACCGAACTAATGAAAAACTGTTTTTT. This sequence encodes CASSWDRTNEKLFF. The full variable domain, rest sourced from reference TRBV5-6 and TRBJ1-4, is DAGVTQSPTHLIKTRGQQVTLRCSPKSGHDTVSWYQQALGQGPQFIFQYYEEEERQRGNFPDRFSGHQFPNYSSELNVNALLLGDSALYLCASSWDRTNEKLFFGSGTQLSVL.